The present TCR beta chain was sequenced within a study of neurological immune-mediated disorders. Synthesis of cDNA was carried out by template-switch 5'RACE. The reaction used 10-nucleotide random UMIs. Each CDR3 protein gets one entry after TCRdb re-called the 5' RACE reads with MiXCR. The sample shows over 25,000 distinct CDR3 sequences, about an eighth of them seen only once. With 0 bases removed from V and 5 bases from J, the gap between germline ends came to 12 bases. The germline V gene has CDR1 SGHDT and CDR2 YYEEEE. The CDR3 is 15 amino acids. Healthy controls consisted of blood bank volunteers in Maryland, USA.

This clonotype was sampled from a woman aged 60-70 years in good health. The sequenced sample was PBMCs. The rearrangement links TRBV5-6 to TRBJ1-5; a possible D gene is TRBD1 (6 bases). The CDR3 DNA reads TGTGCCAGCAGCTTGGGGACAGTTAGAGATCAGCCCCAGCATTTT. It encodes CASSLGTVRDQPQHF.